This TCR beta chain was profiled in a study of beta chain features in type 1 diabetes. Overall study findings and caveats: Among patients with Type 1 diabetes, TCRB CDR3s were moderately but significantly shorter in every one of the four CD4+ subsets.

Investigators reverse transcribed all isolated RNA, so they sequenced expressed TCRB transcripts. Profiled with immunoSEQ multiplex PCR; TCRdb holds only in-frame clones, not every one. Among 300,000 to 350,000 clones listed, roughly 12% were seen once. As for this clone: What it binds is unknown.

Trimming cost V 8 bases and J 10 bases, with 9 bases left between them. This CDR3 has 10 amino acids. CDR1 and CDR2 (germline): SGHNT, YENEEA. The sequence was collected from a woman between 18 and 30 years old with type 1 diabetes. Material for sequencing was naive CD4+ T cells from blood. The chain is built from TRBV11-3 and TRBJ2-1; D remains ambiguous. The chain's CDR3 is CASGLQEQFF. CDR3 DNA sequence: TGTGCCAGCGGGCTCCAGGAGCAGTTCTTC.